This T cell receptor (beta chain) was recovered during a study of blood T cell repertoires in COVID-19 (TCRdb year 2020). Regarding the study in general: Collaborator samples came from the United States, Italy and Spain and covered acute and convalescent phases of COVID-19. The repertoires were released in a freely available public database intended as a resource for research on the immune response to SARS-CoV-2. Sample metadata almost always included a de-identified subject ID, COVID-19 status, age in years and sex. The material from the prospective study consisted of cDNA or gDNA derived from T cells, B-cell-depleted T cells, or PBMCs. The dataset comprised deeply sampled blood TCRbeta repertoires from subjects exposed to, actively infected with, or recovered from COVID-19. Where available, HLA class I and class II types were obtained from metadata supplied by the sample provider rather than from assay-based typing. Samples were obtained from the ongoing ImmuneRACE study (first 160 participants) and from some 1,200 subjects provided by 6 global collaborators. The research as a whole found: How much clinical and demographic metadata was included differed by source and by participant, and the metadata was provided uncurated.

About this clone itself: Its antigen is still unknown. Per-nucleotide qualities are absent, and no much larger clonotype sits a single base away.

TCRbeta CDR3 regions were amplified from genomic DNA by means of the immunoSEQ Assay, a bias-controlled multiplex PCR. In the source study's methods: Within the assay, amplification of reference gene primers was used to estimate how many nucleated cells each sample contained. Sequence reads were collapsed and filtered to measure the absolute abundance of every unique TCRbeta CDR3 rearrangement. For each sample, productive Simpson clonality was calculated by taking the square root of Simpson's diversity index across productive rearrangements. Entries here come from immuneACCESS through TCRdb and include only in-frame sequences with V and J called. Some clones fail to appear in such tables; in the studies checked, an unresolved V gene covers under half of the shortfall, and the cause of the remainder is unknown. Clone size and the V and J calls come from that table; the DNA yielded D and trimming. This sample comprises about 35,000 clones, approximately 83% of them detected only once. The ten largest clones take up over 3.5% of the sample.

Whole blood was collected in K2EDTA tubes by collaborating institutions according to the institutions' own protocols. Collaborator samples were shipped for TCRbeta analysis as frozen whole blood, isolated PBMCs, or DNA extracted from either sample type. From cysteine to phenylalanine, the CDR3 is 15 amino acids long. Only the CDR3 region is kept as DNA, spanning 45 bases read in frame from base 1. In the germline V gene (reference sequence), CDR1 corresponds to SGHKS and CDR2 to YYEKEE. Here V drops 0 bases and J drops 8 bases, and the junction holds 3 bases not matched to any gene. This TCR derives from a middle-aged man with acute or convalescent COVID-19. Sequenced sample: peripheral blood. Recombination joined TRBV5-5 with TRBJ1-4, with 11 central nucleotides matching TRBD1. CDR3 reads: CASSLVWDRGEKLFF. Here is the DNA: TGTGCCAGCAGCTTGGTTTGGGACAGGGGGGAAAAACTGTTTTTT.